This T cell receptor (beta chain) was sequenced for a study of blood T cell repertoires in COVID-19 (dated by TCRdb to about 2020). In terms of the full investigation: Samples from collaborators originated in the United States, Italy and Spain and spanned both the acute and convalescent phases of COVID-19. Nearly every sample came with metadata listing a de-identified subject ID, COVID-19 status, age in years and sex. The dataset comprised deeply sampled blood TCRbeta repertoires from subjects exposed to, actively infected with, or recovered from COVID-19. The prospective study material was composed of cDNA or gDNA derived from T cells, B-cell-depleted T cells, or PBMCs. The repertoires were released in a freely available public database meant as a resource for research on the immune response to SARS-CoV-2. Samples were obtained from the ongoing ImmuneRACE study (first 160 participants) and from over a thousand subjects provided by 6 global collaborators. HLA class I and class II types, where available, came from metadata supplied by the sample provider rather than from assay-based typing. General findings and caveats noted by the study authors: How much clinical and demographic metadata was included differed by source and by participant, and the metadata was provided uncurated.

TCRbeta CDR3 regions were amplified from genomic DNA using the immunoSEQ Assay, a bias-controlled multiplex PCR. Per the source publication's procedure: Within the assay, amplification of reference gene primers was used to estimate how many nucleated cells each sample contained. Sequence reads were collapsed and filtered to measure the absolute abundance of every unique TCRbeta CDR3 rearrangement. Productive Simpson clonality was computed per sample as the square root of Simpson's diversity index over productive rearrangements. Held by TCRdb, this immuneACCESS table contains in-frame sequences only and omits some clones. Under half of the omission traces to an unresolved V gene where checked; the cause of the rest is unknown. Clonal size and the V and J genes are those of that table, whereas D and trimming came from the DNA. The sample contains around 200,000 clones, roughly four fifths of them found a single time. The ten largest make up over 10% of the sample.

This clone was picked up one time. This receptor's antigen is unknown. Per-base qualities were not stored, and no clone one base away is much larger. The CDR1 and CDR2 encoded by the germline V gene are MGHRA and YSYEKL. The CDR3 contains 13 residues, cysteine and phenylalanine counted. Only the CDR3 region is kept as DNA, spanning 39 bases read in frame from base 1. The V and J ends are trimmed by 1 base and 8 bases, leaving 11 bases between them. Whole blood was collected in K2EDTA tubes by collaborating institutions according to the institutions' own protocols. For TCRbeta analysis, collaborators shipped samples in one of three forms: frozen whole blood, isolated PBMCs, or DNA extracted from either of those sample types.

Sample: peripheral blood. The TCR sequence derives from a woman in her forties or fifties with acute or convalescent COVID-19. The chain was built from TRBV4-1 and TRBJ1-2; TRBD1 could be the D gene, as 5 bases match. The encoded CDR3 is CASSQGGAGGYTF. The sequence in DNA is TGCGCCAGCAGCCAAGGGGGCGCCGGAGGCTACACCTTC.